This T cell receptor beta chain was profiled in a study of vaccination effects on CD4 cells after COVID-19. About the research overall: Post-vaccine sampling occurred a median 72 days after the second dose.

Points on this clone: Antigen unknown.

Using viral peptide pools, the ViraFEST assay grew out antigen-specific CD4+ T cells prior to sequencing. Investigators separated out CD4+ T cells once around nine days of culture had passed. All participants had two doses of either the BNT162b2 or mRNA-1273 vaccine. Half the medium was swapped for IL-2 medium on days 3 and 7. V was pared by 3 bases and J by 9 bases, with 14 bases between. This CDR3 has 13 residues. Method: immunoSEQ multiplex PCR; TCRdb's copy keeps in-frame clones and lacks some. The table records under 40,000 clones, approximately 84% of them present only once. This clonotype was obtained from a human donor who received a COVID-19 vaccine. Some clones in this sample may be carry-over from other donors' samples. The sample in question was CD4+ T cells from PBMCs cultured with HCoV-NL63 spike peptides, obtained after COVID-19 vaccination. This sequence joins TRBV12-3 or TRBV12-4 and TRBJ1-2; D gene uncertain. The CDR3 here is CASSFSDIISYTF. The CDR3 DNA is TGTGCCAGCAGTTTTTCAGATATCATTAGCTACACCTTC.